The 14 T cell receptor beta chains in this list originate from one sample, sequenced in a study of T cell repertoires in cytomegalovirus infection. TCRdb re-analysed the reads in MiXCR, keeping a single row per CDR3 protein. Of around 450,000 distinct CDR3 sequences listed, about 11% are singletons. The sequenced material came from PBMCs. These receptors originate from a human donor in good health (CMV status not recorded). Some clones in this sample may be carry-over from other donors' samples.

This clonotype occurred a few times. The gene calls are TRBV28 and TRBJ2-5; weak D call: TRBD1 (6 bases). The germline CDR1 and CDR2 sequences are MDHEN and SYDVKM. Deletions cut 4 bases from V and 5 bases from J, with 14 bases between. CDR3 length: 14 amino acids. The DNA of the CDR3 is TGTGCCAGCAGTTCAACAGGGATCGGGGAGACCCAGTACTTC. Its protein is CASSSTGIGETQYF.

CDR3 loop: CSASHTGGRYGYTF. The DNA for the CDR3 is TGCAGTGCTAGTCACACAGGTGGCCGCTATGGCTACACCTTC. The rearrangement uses TRBV20-1 and TRBJ1-2, with a weak D call TRBD1 (5 bases). Between the trimmed V and J ends, which lost 3 bases and 4 bases, there was a span of 15 bases. The CDR3 runs to 14 residues. CDR1 and CDR2 from the germline V gene are DFQATT and SNEGSKA (reference sequence).

In this sample, this clonotype turned up a few times. V and J are TRBV29-1 and TRBJ2-3; 10 bases map to TRBD1. This CDR3 is 13 amino acids long. The germline CDR1 and CDR2 sequences are SQVTM and ANQGSEA. With V trimmed by 6 bases and J by 9 bases, 9 bases remained unmatched. The CDR3, as DNA: TGCAGCGTAGACCCCGGGACAGGGGTGACGCAGTATTTT. Its translation is CSVDPGTGVTQYF.

The sample holds many counts of this clonotype. This rearrangement joins TRBV7-6 to TRBJ1-1; 9 bases are shared with TRBD1. CDR3 length: 15 residues. V trimming: 9 bases; J trimming: 1 base; junction bases outside the gene matches: 9. Per the germline V gene, CDR1 is SGHVS and CDR2 is FNYEAQ. CDR3 loop: CASFGGTGSNTEAFF. DNA of the CDR3: TGTGCCAGTTTTGGGGGGACAGGGTCGAACACTGAAGCTTTCTTT.

This clonotype was detected ten times or more. This chain joins TRBV7-2 and TRBJ1-2; D perhaps matches TRBD1 (6 bases). Deletions cut 5 bases from V and 4 bases from J, with 20 bases between. The CDR3 runs to 16 residues. Looked up from germline, CDR1 is SGHTA and CDR2 is FQGNSA. DNA of the CDR3: TGTGCCAGCAGCCTCGGGGGGGCCCGGATCGGCTATGGCTACACCTTC. It is translated as CASSLGGARIGYGYTF.

The gene calls are TRBV4-1 and TRBJ1-5, with TRBD1 as a possible D gene (5 bases). Trimming stripped 2 bases from V and 5 bases from J, with 16 bases between. The CDR3 loop spans 16 amino acids. Germline loops: CDR1 MGHRA, CDR2 YSYEKL. CDR3 amino acids: CASSQIMRGLDQPQHF. The CDR3 DNA reads as TGCGCCAGCAGCCAAATTATGAGGGGTCTGGATCAGCCCCAGCATTTT.

This clonotype occurred many times. The chain links TRBV4-2 to TRBJ1-1; 9 nucleotides line up with TRBD1. J was trimmed by 3 bases and V by 1 base; bases with no gene match: 0. The CDR3 totals 14 residues. Per the germline V gene, CDR1 is LGHNA and CDR2 is YNFKEQ. The CDR3 loop reads CASSQGQGDTEAFF. Written as DNA, the CDR3 is TGTGCCAGCAGCCAAGGACAGGGGGACACTGAAGCTTTCTTT.

This clonotype came up many times. The V call is TRBV7-6, the J call TRBJ2-7; no clear D. Trimming took off 0 bases at V and 6 bases at J, with 9 bases between the two ends. The CDR3 extends over 13 amino acids. CDR1 and CDR2 from the germline V gene are SGHVS and FNYEAQ. The chain's CDR3 is CASSLAGSSEQYF. CDR3 nucleotides: TGTGCCAGCAGCTTAGCAGGTAGTTCCGAGCAGTACTTC.

This clonotype has a count of ten or more. The V and J genes are TRBV18 and TRBJ1-1, with D unclear. The ends were cut back, 2 bases at V and 5 bases at J, with 9 bases in the middle. CDR1 is KGHSH, CDR2 LQKENI, per germline. The CDR3 is made up of 13 amino acids. CDR3 in amino acids: CASSPIWVTEAFF. In DNA, the CDR3 is TGTGCCAGCTCACCAATATGGGTAACTGAAGCTTTCTTT.

Ten or more counts support this clonotype. The chain links TRBV15 to TRBJ2-1, with 7 positions matching TRBD2. The ends lost 1 base at V and 12 bases at J; junction bases unmatched: 3. The germline V gene has CDR1 LNHNV and CDR2 YYDKDF (reference sequence). This CDR3 region has 12 residues. DNA for the CDR3: TGTGCCACCAGCAGAGTTACGGGAGGGCAGTTCTTC. This encodes CATSRVTGGQFF.

The sample holds many counts of this clonotype. The chain is built from TRBV12-3 or TRBV12-4 and TRBJ2-2, with 13 bases fitting TRBD2. V shed 5 bases, J shed 3 bases, and the junction held 0 bases outside the gene matches. The CDR3 loop spans 15 amino acids. The CDR3 loop is CASSGLAGDTGELFF. For the CDR3, the DNA is TGTGCCAGCAGTGGACTAGCGGGAGACACCGGGGAGCTGTTTTTT.

The chain recombines TRBV2 with TRBJ1-5; no reliable D call. This CDR3 contains 12 residues. Trimming pared 6 bases from V and 3 bases from J, leaving 6 bases between. Per germline, CDR1 SNHLY and CDR2 FYNNEI. CDR3: CASRPINQPQHF. In DNA, the CDR3 is TGTGCCAGCAGGCCAATCAATCAGCCCCAGCATTTT.

As for this clonotype: The missing conserved phenylalanine or tryptophan at the end of this CDR3 makes a read error likely. The chain links TRBV20-1 to TRBJ1-4; TRBD1 matches 7 bases. The CDR3 runs to 14 residues. From germline, CDR1 is DFQATT and CDR2 SNEGSKA (reference sequence). Germline trimming cut 5 bases from V and 2 bases from J; bases unmatched to any gene: 5. The CDR3 DNA sequence: TGCAGTGCTGGGCAGGGGGGCACTAATGAAAAACTGTTTTTA. Its protein product is CSAGQGGTNEKLFL.

This clonotype came up many times. The chain carries TRBV14 and TRBJ2-7, with D perhaps TRBD1 or TRBD2 (5 bases each). Trimming left V 0 bases short and J 5 bases short, with 11 bases between. The CDR3 totals 14 residues. Germline CDR1 reads SGHDN; CDR2 reads FVKESK. Here the CDR3 DNA reads TGTGCCAGCAGCCAAGACCCGCAGGGAGACGAGCAGTACTTC. This translates into CASSQDPQGDEQYF.